This T cell receptor beta chain was captured in a study of shared clonotypes between healthy human individuals. Across the whole study: Per donor, three plates held CD4 naive cells, three held CD4 memory, two held CD8 naive and one held CD8 memory. Findings and caveats of the study: Sampling involved blood alone; tissue repertoires likely differ.

Investigators divided CD4+ cells into CD45RA+ naive and CD45RA-negative memory subsets. The CDR3 contains 16 residues. Germline lookup yields CDR1 LGHNA and CDR2 YNFKEQ. The V end was cut by 0 bases, the J end by 7 bases, with 16 bases between. This clone was detected once. Its antigen is as yet unknown. Measured with immunoSEQ multiplex PCR; TCRdb has only the in-frame clones, and not every one. The profile shows over a million clones, roughly 74% of them singletons. Sequences were obtained from memory CD4+ T cells from PBMCs. Subset reported: CD45RA-negative fraction. The chain carries TRBV4-2 and TRBJ2-1; D possibly corresponds to TRBD1 (5 bases). This clonotype was obtained from a man younger than 30 in good health. Some clones in this sample may be carry-over from other donors' samples. CDR3 sequence reads: CASSQDRPRGGNEQFF. As DNA, the CDR3 is TGTGCCAGCAGCCAAGATAGGCCTAGGGGTGGGAATGAGCAGTTCTTC.